This T cell receptor beta chain stems from a study of T cell responses to AZD1222 COVID-19 vaccine. About the study: The study pooled second doses at about 4 or about 12 weeks. Whole-study results and caveats: Along spike, vaccine-associated CD4 TCRs were found throughout, with dominance at 160-218 and 743-854. Donors skewed white British and female; clonal diversity was possibly underestimated.

Produced via immunoSEQ multiplex PCR; TCRdb's table is partial and in-frame only. The sample contains 95,000 to 150,000 clones, over 80% of which appear only once. Trimming removed 2 bases from V and 7 bases from J; junction bases left unmatched: 10. Looked up from germline, CDR1 is MDHEN and CDR2 is SYDVKM. This CDR3 comprises 15 residues. For this clone: The target antigen is unknown.

This sample comprised peripheral blood, obtained on day 0 of AZD1222 vaccination. The rearrangement joins TRBV28 to TRBJ2-7, with 8 bases fitting TRBD2. The receptor comes from an adult in good health. The CDR3 region is CASSLRGGGRREQYF. The CDR3 DNA reads TGTGCCAGCAGTTTACGCGGAGGCGGGAGGAGGGAGCAGTACTTC.